Below, 18 T cell receptor beta chains from the same sample are listed, as sequenced in a study of shared clonotypes between healthy human individuals. Terminally differentiated effector memory CD45RA+ cells were excluded by CCR7 positive selection of CD45RO-negative cells. Method: immunoSEQ multiplex PCR; TCRdb's copy keeps in-frame clones and lacks some. The table has about 2.2 million clones, about 92% seen once; the top ten hold roughly 1.7%. The sequenced material came from naive CD8+ T cells from PBMCs. The receptors were gathered from a man aged 18 to 30 in good health. Some clones in this sample may be carry-over from other donors' samples.

CDR3 nucleotide sequence: TGTGCCATCAGTGAGTCGACAGGCGCTCCCTACGAGCAGTACTTC. Its translation is CAISESTGAPYEQYF. The rearrangement links TRBV10-3 to TRBJ2-7, with D perhaps TRBD1 (6 bases). Trimming removed 0 bases at V and 2 bases at J, with 11 bases between. This CDR3 spans 15 amino acids. Germline CDR1 reads ENHRY; CDR2 reads SYGVKD.

The chain couples TRBV28 to TRBJ2-3, with a weak D call TRBD2 (5 bases). This CDR3 region has 14 residues. V was clipped by 5 bases and J by 3 bases, with 12 bases between them. Germline V CDR1 and CDR2: MDHEN, SYDVKM. CDR3 DNA sequence: TGTGCCAGCAGTACTGTGGGAGCTACAGATACGCAGTATTTT. Its protein product is CASSTVGATDTQYF.

On this clone: Other DNA sequences in the same sample also yield this CDR3. This chain links TRBV11-2 with TRBJ2-7; possible D gene TRBD1, 5 bases. Trimming stripped 1 base from V and 2 bases from J, with 12 bases between. This CDR3 contains 15 residues. Per the germline V gene, CDR1 is SGHAT and CDR2 is FQNNGV. CDR3 protein: CASSLGAGNPYEQYF. CDR3 coding DNA: TGTGCCAGCAGCTTAGGAGCAGGGAACCCCTACGAGCAGTACTTC.

The chain couples TRBV29-1 to TRBJ2-5, with D tentatively TRBD2 (6 bases). CDR1 is SQVTM, CDR2 ANQGSEA, per germline. Trimming cost V 1 base and J 3 bases, with 12 bases left between them. The CDR3 sequence is 14 residues long. This chain's CDR3 is CSVEVGGDKETQYF. In nucleotides, the CDR3 is TGCAGCGTTGAAGTCGGCGGGGATAAAGAGACCCAGTACTTC.

This chain links TRBV7-9 with TRBJ2-7, with 7 bases aligning to TRBD1. Germline trimming cut 5 bases from V and 2 bases from J; bases unmatched to any gene: 6. The germline gives CDR1 SEHNR, CDR2 FQNEAQ (reference sequence). This CDR3 comprises 14 residues. The chain's CDR3 is CASSPAGTAYEQYF. DNA for the CDR3: TGTGCCAGCAGCCCGGCCGGGACAGCCTACGAGCAGTACTTC. Based on the CDR3 plus reference TRBV7-9 and TRBJ2-7, the full variable domain is DTGVSQNPRHKITKRGQNVTFRCDPISEHNRLYWYRQTLGQGPEFLTYFQNEAQLEKSRLLSDRFSAERPKGSFSTLEIQRTEQGDSAMYLCASSPAGTAYEQYFGPGTRLTVT.

The J gene is TRBJ1-5, the V gene TRBV28, with 7 bases matching TRBD1. V gave up 1 base and J gave up 4 bases; unmatched junction bases: 7. Per the germline V gene, CDR1 is MDHEN and CDR2 is SYDVKM. This CDR3 region has 16 residues. The CDR3 loop reads CASSLLTDRVNQPQHF. In DNA, the CDR3 is TGTGCCAGCAGTTTATTGACCGACAGGGTTAATCAGCCCCAGCATTTT.

The chain combines TRBV7-9 with TRBJ2-7; 7 bases are shared with TRBD1. Germline V gene data show CDR1 as SEHNR and CDR2 as FQNEAQ (reference sequence). This CDR3 is 15 amino acids long. Losses at the gene ends were 4 bases for V and 2 bases for J; bases not matched to a gene: 8. CDR3 in amino acids: CASSSETGFPYEQYF. In nucleotides, the CDR3 is TGTGCCAGCAGCTCTGAGACAGGGTTCCCCTACGAGCAGTACTTC.

The chain has TRBV2 and TRBJ2-1, with D perhaps TRBD1 (5 bases). Looked up from germline, CDR1 is SNHLY and CDR2 is FYNNEI. The CDR3 length is 13 residues. As DNA, the CDR3 is TGTGCTTGTCAGGGCGGAGAGAACAATGAGCAGTTCTTC. Translated: CACQGGENNEQFF. The entire variable domain, with the rest obtained from reference TRBV2 and TRBJ2-1, is as follows: EPEVTQTPSHQVTQMGQEVILRCVPISNHLYFYWYRQILGQKVEFLVSFYNNEISEKSEIFDDQFSVERPDGSNFTLKIRSTKLEDSAMYFCACQGGENNEQFFGPGTRLTVL.

This clone was seen only once. The V call is TRBV13, the J call TRBJ2-7, with 7 bases identical to TRBD2. The V segment lost 5 bases and the J segment 5 bases; nucleotides outside the gene matches: 3. This CDR3 is 12 amino acids long. The germline CDR1 and CDR2 sequences are PRHDT and FYEKMQ (reference sequence). This chain's CDR3 is CASSATSDEQYF. CDR3 DNA sequence: TGTGCCAGCAGCGCAACTAGCGACGAGCAGTACTTC.

This clone was seen a single time. The chain is built from TRBV18 and TRBJ1-3; 8 bases are shared with TRBD1. From germline, CDR1 is KGHSH and CDR2 LQKENI. V was pared by 6 bases and J by 4 bases, with 8 bases of the junction left unmatched. This CDR3 has 15 amino acids. CDR3 sequence reads: CASSFDRDRGNTIYF. The CDR3 nucleotides are TGTGCCAGCTCTTTCGACCGGGACAGGGGAAACACCATATATTTT. Full variable domain (missing parts from reference TRBV18 and TRBJ1-3): NAGVMQNPRHLVRRRGQEARLRCSPMKGHSHVYWYRQLPEEGLKFMVYLQKENIIDESGMPKERFSAEFPKEGPSILRIQQVVRGDSAAYFCASSFDRDRGNTIYFGEGSWLTVV.

This clone appeared once. The V call is TRBV9, the J call TRBJ2-7; 11 bases map to TRBD2. Germline V gene sequence: CDR1 SGDLS, CDR2 YYNGEE. The CDR3 loop spans 15 amino acids. V lost 3 bases to trimming and J lost 3 bases; unmatched junction nucleotides: 5. The CDR3 nucleotides are TGTGCCAGCAGCGGATCCGGGACTAGCGGCTACGAGCAGTACTTC. It is translated as CASSGSGTSGYEQYF.

The chain has TRBV7-9 and TRBJ2-5; possible D gene TRBD2, 6 bases. In germline, CDR1 is SEHNR, CDR2 FQNEAQ (reference sequence). V lost 2 bases, J lost 2 bases, and 9 bases lay in between. This CDR3 contains 14 residues. This CDR3 reads CASSLSAGQETQYF. CDR3 nucleotide sequence: TGTGCCAGCAGCTTATCCGCGGGGCAAGAGACCCAGTACTTC. Variable domain in full (rest from reference TRBV7-9 and TRBJ2-5): DTGVSQNPRHKITKRGQNVTFRCDPISEHNRLYWYRQTLGQGPEFLTYFQNEAQLEKSRLLSDRFSAERPKGSFSTLEIQRTEQGDSAMYLCASSLSAGQETQYFGPGTRLLVL.

Notes on this clone: The sample carries other DNA sequences with the same CDR3. The rearrangement joins TRBV6-5 to TRBJ2-1; D is uncertain. From germline, CDR1 is MNHEY and CDR2 SVGAGI. Trimming shortened V by 0 bases and J by 0 bases, and 9 bases separated the two germline ends. This CDR3 region has 16 residues. CDR3 sequence (DNA): TGTGCCAGCAGTTACTCGGGCGGAAGCTCCTACAATGAGCAGTTCTTC. It specifies CASSYSGGSSYNEQFF.

V gene TRBV28 combines with J gene TRBJ2-2; 9 bases align to TRBD1. Looked up from germline, CDR1 is MDHEN and CDR2 is SYDVKM. This CDR3 contains 15 residues. The V and J ends lost 9 bases and 4 bases, in that order; junction bases with no gene match: 9. In DNA form, the CDR3 reads TGTGCCAGTCGGAATACAGGGGGCAGCACCGGGGAGCTGTTTTTT. Its translation: CASRNTGGSTGELFF.

The chain uses TRBV7-9 and TRBJ1-1; D unclear. The germline gives CDR1 SEHNR, CDR2 FQNEAQ (reference sequence). The length of the CDR3 is 12 residues. Trimming shortened V by 3 bases and J by 7 bases, and 9 bases separated the two germline ends. The CDR3 sequence: CASSFGESEAFF. CDR3 coding DNA: TGTGCCAGCAGCTTTGGTGAGAGTGAAGCTTTCTTT.

The chain couples TRBV7-8 to TRBJ2-7; TRBD2 might be the D (6 bases). This CDR3 spans 15 amino acids. Germline CDR1 reads SGHVS; CDR2 reads FQNEAQ. The V end lost 7 bases, the J end lost 3 bases, and 19 bases lay between the germline ends. The CDR3 here is CASINRAGTHYEQYF. CDR3 bases: TGTGCCAGCATCAATAGGGCGGGGACCCACTACGAGCAGTACTTC.

In its sample, this clone was seen once. The genes are TRBV11-2 and TRBJ1-1; 11 nucleotides match TRBD1. The CDR3 contains 17 residues. V was clipped by 5 bases and J by 6 bases; unmatched bases: 14. Germline V gene sequence: CDR1 SGHAT, CDR2 FQNNGV. The CDR3: CASSPGPGQGAIAEAFF. For the CDR3, the DNA is TGTGCCAGCAGCCCGGGCCCCGGACAGGGGGCTATCGCTGAAGCTTTCTTT.

The chain has TRBV5-6 and TRBJ2-2; 13 bases are a match to TRBD2. The ends lost 2 bases at V and 10 bases at J; junction bases unmatched: 8. The germline V gene has CDR1 SGHDT and CDR2 YYEEEE. The CDR3 runs 16 residues. In DNA form, the CDR3 reads TGTGCCAGCAGCTTAGGACTAGCGGGAGCGCTTGCGGAGCTGTTTTTT. It is translated as CASSLGLAGALAELFF.